This T cell receptor beta chain originates from a study of breast tumors, draining lymph nodes, adjacent tissues (dated by TCRdb to the mid-2010s). The study in broad terms: The study compared TCR beta repertoires across tumor, adjacent nontumor tissue and axillary lymph nodes from breast cancer patients. In human breast cancer, the study set out to assess how tumor, surrounding tissue and draining lymph node repertoires relate to one another and whether T cells might be exchanged between them.

The axillary draining lymph nodes of breast cancer patients were the source of the lymph node samples. Overall study results and their limits: Tumor T-cell repertoires showed less diversity than lymph node repertoires and more diversity than nontumor tissue repertoires, and tumor T-cell repertoires showed preferential V and J gene usage. The data were judged consistent with most tumor T cells deriving from the lymph node and then expanding within tumor tissue. In luminal-like breast cancer, tumor and nontumor tissue repertoires resembled each other significantly more than in basal-like breast cancer. The conclusion that tumor T cells originate in lymph nodes was framed as consistent with a hypothesis rather than directly demonstrated.

The instrument was an Illumina HiSeq 2000. TCR beta chain libraries were generated by multiplex PCR amplification. High-throughput sequencing was used to analyze the amplified TCR beta chain products. TCRdb ran its own pipeline on the public reads, namely fastp trimming at Q25 and MiXCR clone calling, and kept in-frame beta chains. Rows with one shared CDR3 protein collapse into an entry with the most common genes and DNA. The sample records 100,000 or so distinct CDR3 sequences, about 20% of which are singletons. Less than 1.5% of the sample is taken by the ten largest. A distance of 8 bases separates the germline ends of V and J, which lose 3 bases and 7 bases respectively. CDR1 and CDR2, per the germline V gene, are MNHNS and SASEGT. Spanning cysteine to phenylalanine, the CDR3 consists of 12 amino acids. Solely the CDR3 DNA is kept, with 36 bases framed from the first base. This clonotype was recorded many times. No antigen is known for it. Qualities for individual bases were not recorded, and no much larger clone is one base off.

Recombination linked TRBV6-1 to TRBJ2-3, with the D gene uncertain. The sample comprised axillary lymph node tissue. This receptor was taken from a female donor with breast cancer. Some clones in this sample may be carry-over from other donors' samples. The CDR3 protein is CASSELGYTQYF. The sequenced DNA: TGTGCCAGCAGTGAGCTGGGATATACGCAGTATTTT.